Described below is a single T cell receptor beta chain sequence and its context. Its target is not known. Trimming removed 2 bases at V and 3 bases at J, with 2 bases between. The CDR3 runs 12 residues. Germline V gives CDR1 SGHNT, CDR2 YYREEE (reference sequence). The treatment denotes: oral pan-JAK inhibitor, 5-10 mg twice daily. The data belong to a study of CD8+ T cells in alopecia areata. In the study overall: In an open-label trial, patients got 5 to 10 mg tofacitinib twice daily. Affected scalp percentage gauged treated patients' severity.

The sequencing template was cDNA reverse transcribed from extracted RNA. The assay was immunoSEQ multiplex PCR, and TCRdb's table has in-frame clones only and misses some. The table lists about 210,000 clones, 64% of them singletons. Study results and caveats: Lesional scalp displayed greater clonality than normal scalp, most notably in alopecia totalis/universalis. Scalp clonality decreased significantly with tofacitinib, and so did expanded CD8+ clones among the top 100.

The clonotype comes from a human donor with alopecia areata. The sample here was CD4+ T cells sorted from blood, taken at week 4, from a patient treated with tofacitinib. V is TRBV5-4 and J is TRBJ2-2, with D unclear. In DNA, the CDR3 is TGTGCCAGCAGCTTTGACACCGGGGAGCTGTTTTTT. This sequence encodes CASSFDTGELFF.